This T cell receptor beta chain is from a study of control samples from healthy donors and cancer patients (dated by TCRdb to the early 2020s). The CDR3 measures 13 amino acids from cysteine to phenylalanine. Only CDR3 DNA is held: 39 bases, read in frame from base 1. V is shortened by 3 bases, J by 4 bases, and the region joining them spans 7 bases. CDR1 and CDR2 (MRHNA, SNTAGT) derive from the germline V gene. The library was prepared using the immunoSEQ multiplex PCR assay. This immuneACCESS table, as held by TCRdb, lists in-frame sequences with V and J called but not all clones. Of the missing ones, under half trace to an unresolved V gene in checked studies; the others have no known cause. Recorded for this sample are 100,000 to 150,000 clones; about 88% of them occurred a single time. Of the sample, roughly 3.4% falls within the top ten clones. As for this clone: No cognate antigen has been identified for it. The input lacks base qualities; no much larger clone sits a single base away.

Here the chain combines TRBV6-4 and TRBJ1-5, with no reliable assignment of the D segment. This receptor was identified in a man in his fifties or sixties in good health. Sequenced: blood. The CDR3 region reads CASSEQGNQPQHF. The DNA sequence is given as TGTGCCAGCAGTGAACAAGGAAATCAGCCCCAGCATTTT.